This record concerns one TCR beta chain sequence. The data were produced by immunoSEQ multiplex PCR, yet TCRdb's version contains in-frame clones alone and is incomplete. This sample has about 12,000 clones, with approximately 35% found just once. The record originates from a study of graft-versus-host responses after intestinal transplantation. Turning to the study itself: Isolated intestinal, liver-intestinal, or multivisceral transplants had been given to the recipients. Anti-thymocyte globulin induction, then tacrolimus and steroids for two to four years, went to all recipients. General observations from the study: Allografts from individuals with graft-donor T cell macrochimerism displayed high graft-versus-host to host-versus-graft clonal ratios.

V was cut by 3 bases and J by 4 bases, with 5 bases left in between. Germline values: CDR1 MNHEY, CDR2 SMNVEV (reference sequence). The CDR3 consists of 12 residues. Plated together were roughly 200,000 CFSE-labeled responder cells and roughly 200,000 irradiated, violet-dye-labeled stimulator cells. Post-reaction sorting isolated proliferating CFSE-low CD3+CD4+ and CD3+CD8+ responders. This TCR derives from a human patient who received an intestinal transplant. Here the sequenced sample was alloreactive CD8+ T cells from a mixed lymphocyte reaction culture, taken before intestinal transplant. Sample subset: CFSE-low proliferating T cells sorted from roughly 6-day pre-transplant mixed lymphocyte reaction (GvH or HvG direction). The V call is TRBV27, the J call TRBJ2-3; D unclear. CDR3 sequence: CASSFMADTQYF. CDR3 nucleotide sequence: TGTGCCAGCAGTTTCATGGCAGATACGCAGTATTTT.